The sequence of this T cell receptor (beta chain) was determined in a study of T-cell memory formation after mild COVID-19. Overall study findings and caveats: Second-wave clones with a day 37 peak had unconfirmed SARS-CoV-2 specificity.

Germline V gene sequence: CDR1 ENHRY, CDR2 SYGVKD. CDR3 length: 15 residues. Trimming removed 6 bases at V and 4 bases at J, with 18 bases between. Worth noting for this clonotype: Its specificity is unknown.

One entry per CDR3 protein results from TCRdb running MiXCR on the 5' RACE reads. The sample includes 120,000 to 150,000 distinct CDR3 sequences, roughly 19% of them seen just once. This sequence joins TRBV10-3 and TRBJ2-5; possibly TRBD1 or TRBD2 for D (5 bases each). The sample was PBMCs or a T cell subset sorted from them (not recorded which). The clonotype was recovered from an adult woman who had mild COVID-19 (a few samples of this study predate the infection). Cell type and time point are not known. This chain's CDR3 is CAISPREGGGETQYF. As DNA, the CDR3 is TGTGCCATCAGCCCCCGTGAGGGTGGGGGAGAGACCCAGTACTTC.